This TCR beta chain was sequenced during a study of cytomegalovirus exposure and HLA in healthy donors. Notes on the study in general: Later analysis identified a missense DCLRE1C variant that was linked to TCR beta V- and J-gene trimming.

Only one count was recorded for this clone. Its antigen is as yet unknown. The CDR3 has 21 residues. The V and J ends lost 2 bases and 0 bases, in that order; junction bases with no gene match: 17. Germline V gene data show CDR1 as SNHLY and CDR2 as FYNNEI. PCR primers comprised 60 Vbeta and 13 Jbeta primers. Produced via immunoSEQ multiplex PCR; TCRdb's table is partial and in-frame only. This sample has roughly 110,000 clones, with roughly 82% found just once. Sample: PBMCs. The TCR originated in a male donor in good health and CMV-seronegative. J is TRBJ2-4 and V is TRBV2; 9 nucleotides align to TRBD1. CDR3 loop: CASSERMYRDRERKAKNIQYF. The CDR3 nucleotides read TGTGCCAGCAGTGAACGTATGTACCGGGACAGGGAGCGAAAAGCCAAAAACATTCAGTACTTC.